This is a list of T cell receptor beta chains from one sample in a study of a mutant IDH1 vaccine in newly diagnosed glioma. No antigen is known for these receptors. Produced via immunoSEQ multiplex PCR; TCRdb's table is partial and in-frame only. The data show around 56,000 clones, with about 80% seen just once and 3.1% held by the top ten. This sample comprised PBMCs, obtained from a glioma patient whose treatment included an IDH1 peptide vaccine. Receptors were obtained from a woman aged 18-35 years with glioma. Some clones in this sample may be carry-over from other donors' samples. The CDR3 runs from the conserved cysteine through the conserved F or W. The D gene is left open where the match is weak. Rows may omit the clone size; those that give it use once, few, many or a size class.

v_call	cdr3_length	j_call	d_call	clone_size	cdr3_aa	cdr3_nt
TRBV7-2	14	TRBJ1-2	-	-	CASSLAAPAGGYTF	TGTGCCAGCAGCTTAGCAGCCCCCGCGGGGGGCTACACCTTC
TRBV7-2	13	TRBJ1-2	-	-	CASSFGSDYGYTF	TGTGCCAGCAGCTTCGGGTCGGACTATGGCTACACCTTC
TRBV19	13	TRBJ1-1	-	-	CASSMGTNTEAFF	TGTGCCAGTAGTATGGGGACGAACACTGAAGCTTTCTTT
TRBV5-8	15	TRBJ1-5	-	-	CASSLGTHSNQPQHF	TGTGCCAGCAGCTTGGGTACCCATAGCAATCAGCCCCAGCATTTT
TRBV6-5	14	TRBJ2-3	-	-	CASSHLEVTDTQYF	TGTGCCAGCAGTCACCTTGAGGTGACAGATACGCAGTATTTT
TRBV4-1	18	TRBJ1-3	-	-	CASSQAAAGVNSGNTIYF	TGCGCCAGCAGCCAAGCCGCCGCGGGGGTAAACTCTGGAAACACCATATATTTT
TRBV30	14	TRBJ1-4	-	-	CAWSGGGGIEKLFF	TGTGCCTGGAGTGGCGGGGGAGGGATTGAAAAACTGTTTTTT
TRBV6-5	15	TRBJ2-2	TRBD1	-	CASSYEGAHTGELFF	TGTGCCAGCAGTTACGAGGGGGCGCACACCGGGGAGCTGTTTTTT
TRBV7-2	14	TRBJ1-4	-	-	CASSAQWGNEKLFF	TGTGCCAGCAGCGCCCAATGGGGTAATGAAAAACTGTTTTTT
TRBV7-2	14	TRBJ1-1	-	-	CASSFDALATEAFF	TGTGCCAGCAGCTTCGACGCGCTTGCCACTGAAGCTTTCTTT
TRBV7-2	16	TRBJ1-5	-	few	CASSLMGPGGNQPQHF	TGTGCCAGCAGCTTAATGGGTCCTGGGGGCAATCAGCCCCAGCATTTT
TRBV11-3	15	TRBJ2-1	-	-	CASSLSGNSYNEQFF	TGTGCCAGCAGCTTGAGCGGTAACTCCTACAATGAGCAGTTCTTC
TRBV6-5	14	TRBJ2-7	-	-	CASSPRQVSYEQYF	TGTGCCAGCAGTCCTAGACAGGTATCCTACGAGCAGTACTTC
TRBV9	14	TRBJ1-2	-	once	CASSVWGAKNGYTF	TGTGCCAGCAGCGTATGGGGGGCGAAGAATGGCTACACCTTC
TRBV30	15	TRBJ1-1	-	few	CAWSVRGLGATEAFF	TGTGCCTGGAGTGTACGCGGCTTGGGGGCCACTGAAGCTTTCTTT
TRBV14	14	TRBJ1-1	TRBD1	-	CASSQVGTGGRAFF	TGTGCCAGCAGCCAAGTAGGGACAGGGGGCCGAGCTTTCTTT
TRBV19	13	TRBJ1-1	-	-	CASTNGRHTEAFF	TGTGCCAGCACAAATGGACGGCACACTGAAGCTTTCTTT
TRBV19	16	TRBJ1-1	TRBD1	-	CASSTNRGSVNTEAFF	TGTGCCAGTAGTACCAACAGGGGGTCGGTGAACACTGAAGCTTTCTTT
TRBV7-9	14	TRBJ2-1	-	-	CASSLGSQSNEQFF	TGTGCCAGCAGCTTAGGAAGTCAGAGCAATGAGCAGTTCTTC
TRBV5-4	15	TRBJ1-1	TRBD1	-	CASSLVGQVNTEAFF	TGTGCCAGCAGCTTGGTTGGACAGGTGAACACTGAAGCTTTCTTT
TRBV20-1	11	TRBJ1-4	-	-	CSARDTEKLVF	TGCAGTGCTAGAGATACTGAAAAACTGGTTTTT
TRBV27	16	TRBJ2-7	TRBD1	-	CASTTRAGTGYYEQYF	TGTGCCAGCACTACGAGAGCCGGGACAGGATACTACGAGCAGTACTTC
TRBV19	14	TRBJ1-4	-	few	CASSIGRLNEKLFF	TGTGCCAGTAGTATCGGAAGGCTTAATGAAAAACTGTTTTTT
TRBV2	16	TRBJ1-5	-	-	CASSASEGLSNQPQHF	TGTGCCAGCAGTGCGTCGGAGGGGCTTAGCAATCAGCCCCAGCATTTT
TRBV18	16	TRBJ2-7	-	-	CASSSTGTPFTHEQYF	TGTGCCAGCTCATCCACCGGGACTCCCTTTACCCACGAGCAGTACTTC
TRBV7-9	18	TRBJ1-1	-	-	CASSTRGGLIWRDTEAFF	TGTGCCAGCAGTACCCGGGGGGGCTTAATATGGCGAGACACTGAAGCTTTCTTT
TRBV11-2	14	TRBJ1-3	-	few	CASSLGNSGNTIYF	TGTGCCAGCAGCTTAGGAAACTCTGGAAACACCATATATTTT
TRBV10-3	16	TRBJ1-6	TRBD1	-	CAIRRSGGPDNSPLHF	TGTGCCATCAGGAGGTCAGGGGGCCCCGATAATTCACCCCTCCACTTT
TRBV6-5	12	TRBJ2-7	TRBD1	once	CASRRDSHEQYF	TGTGCCAGCCGACGGGACAGCCACGAGCAGTACTTC
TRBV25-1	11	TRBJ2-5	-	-	CASSIGETQYF	TGTGCCAGCAGTATAGGAGAGACCCAGTACTTC
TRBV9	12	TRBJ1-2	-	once	CASSGQSYGYTF	TGTGCCAGCAGCGGACAGAGCTATGGCTACACCTTC
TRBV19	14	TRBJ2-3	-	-	CASSLQGFTDTQYF	TGTGCCAGTAGCCTACAGGGATTCACAGATACGCAGTATTTT
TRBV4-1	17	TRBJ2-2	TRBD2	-	CASSQGPAGGDTGELFF	TGCGCCAGCAGCCAAGGGCCAGCGGGAGGTGACACCGGGGAGCTGTTTTTT
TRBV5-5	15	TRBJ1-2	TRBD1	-	CASSLGDRGYYGYTF	TGTGCCAGCAGCTTAGGGGACAGGGGTTACTATGGCTACACCTTC
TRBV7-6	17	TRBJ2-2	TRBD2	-	CASSLPSGGGNTGELFF	TGTGCCAGCAGCTTACCTAGCGGGGGGGGGAACACCGGGGAGCTGTTTTTT
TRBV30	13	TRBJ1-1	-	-	CAWSVLGLTEAFF	TGTGCCTGGAGTGTACTGGGACTCACTGAAGCTTTCTTT
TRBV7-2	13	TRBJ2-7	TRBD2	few	CASSLWGLAEQYF	TGTGCCAGCAGCTTATGGGGACTAGCCGAGCAGTACTTC
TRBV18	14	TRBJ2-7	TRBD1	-	CASSPVQGVREQYF	TGTGCCAGCTCACCGGTCCAGGGGGTGAGGGAGCAGTACTTC
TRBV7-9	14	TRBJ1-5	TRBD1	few	CASSSDRGNQPQHF	TGTGCCAGCAGCTCCGACAGGGGCAATCAGCCCCAGCATTTT
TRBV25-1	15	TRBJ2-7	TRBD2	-	CARTSGPPSSYEQYF	TGTGCCAGGACTAGCGGTCCTCCCAGCTCCTACGAGCAGTACTTC
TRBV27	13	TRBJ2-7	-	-	CASSMNEDLEQYF	TGTGCCAGCAGTATGAATGAAGACCTCGAGCAGTACTTC
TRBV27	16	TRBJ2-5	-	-	CASSLLGGDGPETQYF	TGTGCCAGCAGTTTGCTTGGGGGCGACGGGCCGGAGACCCAGTACTTC
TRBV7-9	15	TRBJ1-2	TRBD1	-	CASSLGTGVDYGYTF	TGTGCCAGCAGCTTAGGGACAGGGGTTGACTATGGCTACACCTTC
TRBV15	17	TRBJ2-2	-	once	CATSPRRVVGGTGELFF	TGTGCCACCAGCCCCCGGCGCGTGGTGGGTGGTACCGGGGAGCTGTTTTTT
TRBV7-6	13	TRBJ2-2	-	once	CASRLIEAGELFF	TGTGCCAGTAGACTAATAGAAGCTGGGGAGCTGTTTTTT
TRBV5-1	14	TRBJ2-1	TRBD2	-	CASRPGLAYNEQFF	TGCGCCAGCAGACCGGGACTAGCATACAATGAGCAGTTCTTC
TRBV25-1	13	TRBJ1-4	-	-	CASSDPGGRKLFF	TGTGCCAGCAGTGATCCGGGGGGCAGAAAACTGTTTTTT
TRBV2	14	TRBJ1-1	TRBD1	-	CASSPDRGRTEAFF	TGTGCCAGCAGCCCCGACAGGGGGCGGACTGAAGCTTTCTTT
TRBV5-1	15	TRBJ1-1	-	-	CASSFKQGMDTEAFF	TGCGCCAGCAGCTTCAAACAGGGTATGGACACTGAAGCTTTCTTT
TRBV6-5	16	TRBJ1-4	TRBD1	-	CASSYQGGSTNEKLFF	TGTGCCAGCAGTTACCAGGGGGGGTCCACTAATGAAAAACTGTTTTTT
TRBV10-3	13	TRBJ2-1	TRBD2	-	CATSAGGGGEQFF	TGTGCCACCAGTGCCGGGGGGGGAGGTGAGCAGTTCTTC
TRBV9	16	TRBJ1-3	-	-	CASSVDLRGVGNTIYF	TGTGCCAGCAGCGTAGATTTAAGGGGCGTTGGAAACACCATATATTTT
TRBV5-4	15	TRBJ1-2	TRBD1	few	CASSLDGQGMYGYTF	TGTGCCAGCAGCTTGGACGGACAGGGCATGTATGGCTACACCTTC
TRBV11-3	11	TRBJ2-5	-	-	CASSWEETQYF	TGTGCCAGCAGCTGGGAAGAGACCCAGTACTTC
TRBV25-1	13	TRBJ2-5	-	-	CASTLPDQETQYF	TGTGCCAGCACCCTTCCGGATCAAGAGACCCAGTACTTC